Shown below are 6 T cell receptor beta chains from a single sample sequenced in a study of blood T cell repertoires in COVID-19. Generated by immunoSEQ multiplex PCR, the TCRdb table keeps only in-frame clones and is missing some. The sample gives approximately 160,000 clones, 75% to 90% of which show up once; about 10% is in the top ten. The material sequenced was peripheral blood. The origin of the receptors is a woman aged 80 or older with active or convalescent COVID-19.

The V gene is TRBV6-2 or TRBV6-3, the J gene TRBJ1-6; D not resolved. In germline, CDR1 is MNHEY, CDR2 SVGEGT. This CDR3 has 16 residues. V gave up 7 bases and J gave up 3 bases, with 16 bases separating them. CDR3 sequence reads: CASTPGKLLYNSPLHF. The CDR3 DNA is TGTGCCAGCACCCCCGGGAAGTTGCTCTATAATTCACCCCTCCACTTT.

The V and J genes are TRBV19 and TRBJ2-7; TRBD1 aligns across 10 bases. The CDR3 has 16 residues. V shed 5 bases, J shed 2 bases, and the junction held 9 bases outside the gene matches. The germline gives CDR1 LNHDA, CDR2 SQIVND (reference sequence). The CDR3 protein is CASSRGGTGDPYEQYF. The CDR3 DNA reads TGTGCCAGTAGTCGAGGCGGGACAGGGGATCCCTACGAGCAGTACTTC.

This clone came up many times. The chain joins TRBV6-5 to TRBJ1-1; 10 bases line up with TRBD1. CDR1 and CDR2 (germline): MNHEY, SVGAGI. The V and J ends lost 5 bases and 6 bases, in that order; junction bases with no gene match: 6. The CDR3 is 14 amino acids. The CDR3 DNA follows: TGTGCCAGCAGTCTACGGGACAGGGGATCTGAAGCTTTCTTT. As protein: CASSLRDRGSEAFF.

V gene TRBV19 combines with J gene TRBJ2-1; 10 positions agree with TRBD2. Trimming took 3 bases from V and 3 from J; bases not matched to a gene: 11. The CDR3 runs to 18 residues. Germline CDR1 and CDR2: LNHDA and SQIVND (reference sequence). The CDR3 region has the DNA TGTGCCAGTAGTATCTCCGCTCTGGGACTAGCGCTCTACAATGAGCAGTTCTTC. As protein: CASSISALGLALYNEQFF.

The rearrangement uses TRBV4-3 and TRBJ1-1; 7 positions agree with TRBD1. With 3 bases clipped from V and 4 bases from J, the junction kept 11 bases outside the gene matches. Germline loops: CDR1 LGHNA, CDR2 YSLEER. The CDR3 consists of 16 residues. The DNA of the CDR3 is TGCGCCAGCAGCCACCGATCCACGGCAGGGGGCACTGAAGCTTTCTTT. Translation gives CASSHRSTAGGTEAFF.

The V call is TRBV18, the J call TRBJ2-2; 7 bases align to TRBD1. CDR3 length: 14 amino acids. Losses at the gene ends were 8 bases for V and 4 bases for J; bases not matched to a gene: 7. The germline CDR1 and CDR2 sequences are KGHSH and LQKENI. For the CDR3, the DNA is TGTGCCAGCCGAGGGGGCTGGGGCACCGGGGAGCTGTTTTTT. It specifies CASRGGWGTGELFF.